This TCR beta chain was obtained from a study of T cells in Graves' hyperthyroidism and ophthalmopathy. Looking at the study overall: The initial diagnosis was the point when peripheral blood was collected, ahead of any treatment.

This CDR3 has 15 residues. Between the trimmed V and J ends, which lost 4 bases and 4 bases, there was a span of 16 bases. Germline assignment: CDR1 LNHDA and CDR2 SQIVND (reference sequence). The table lists this clonotype with a few counts. Its antigen remains unknown. Regions amplified from RNA transcripts were the TCR beta CDR3 regions. An initial round of RT-PCR targeting the TCR CDR3 relied on the HTBI primer set. Each CDR3 protein gets one entry after TCRdb re-called the multiplex PCR reads with MiXCR. The sample contains 550,000 to 600,000 distinct CDR3 sequences, roughly a sixth of which appear only once. Over 18 months, lack of ophthalmopathy progression marked Graves' hyperthyroidism as stable. Study results and caveats: Ophthalmopathy was separated from stable hyperthyroidism by a 13 V-J model.

The sequence was obtained from a woman between 18 and 29 years old with Graves' hyperthyroidism. Material: blood. V is TRBV19 and J is TRBJ1-1; D not resolved. The CDR3 sequence is CASSRRVMGLTEAFF. The CDR3 DNA reads TGTGCCAGTAGTAGGAGGGTAATGGGTCTCACTGAAGCTTTCTTT.